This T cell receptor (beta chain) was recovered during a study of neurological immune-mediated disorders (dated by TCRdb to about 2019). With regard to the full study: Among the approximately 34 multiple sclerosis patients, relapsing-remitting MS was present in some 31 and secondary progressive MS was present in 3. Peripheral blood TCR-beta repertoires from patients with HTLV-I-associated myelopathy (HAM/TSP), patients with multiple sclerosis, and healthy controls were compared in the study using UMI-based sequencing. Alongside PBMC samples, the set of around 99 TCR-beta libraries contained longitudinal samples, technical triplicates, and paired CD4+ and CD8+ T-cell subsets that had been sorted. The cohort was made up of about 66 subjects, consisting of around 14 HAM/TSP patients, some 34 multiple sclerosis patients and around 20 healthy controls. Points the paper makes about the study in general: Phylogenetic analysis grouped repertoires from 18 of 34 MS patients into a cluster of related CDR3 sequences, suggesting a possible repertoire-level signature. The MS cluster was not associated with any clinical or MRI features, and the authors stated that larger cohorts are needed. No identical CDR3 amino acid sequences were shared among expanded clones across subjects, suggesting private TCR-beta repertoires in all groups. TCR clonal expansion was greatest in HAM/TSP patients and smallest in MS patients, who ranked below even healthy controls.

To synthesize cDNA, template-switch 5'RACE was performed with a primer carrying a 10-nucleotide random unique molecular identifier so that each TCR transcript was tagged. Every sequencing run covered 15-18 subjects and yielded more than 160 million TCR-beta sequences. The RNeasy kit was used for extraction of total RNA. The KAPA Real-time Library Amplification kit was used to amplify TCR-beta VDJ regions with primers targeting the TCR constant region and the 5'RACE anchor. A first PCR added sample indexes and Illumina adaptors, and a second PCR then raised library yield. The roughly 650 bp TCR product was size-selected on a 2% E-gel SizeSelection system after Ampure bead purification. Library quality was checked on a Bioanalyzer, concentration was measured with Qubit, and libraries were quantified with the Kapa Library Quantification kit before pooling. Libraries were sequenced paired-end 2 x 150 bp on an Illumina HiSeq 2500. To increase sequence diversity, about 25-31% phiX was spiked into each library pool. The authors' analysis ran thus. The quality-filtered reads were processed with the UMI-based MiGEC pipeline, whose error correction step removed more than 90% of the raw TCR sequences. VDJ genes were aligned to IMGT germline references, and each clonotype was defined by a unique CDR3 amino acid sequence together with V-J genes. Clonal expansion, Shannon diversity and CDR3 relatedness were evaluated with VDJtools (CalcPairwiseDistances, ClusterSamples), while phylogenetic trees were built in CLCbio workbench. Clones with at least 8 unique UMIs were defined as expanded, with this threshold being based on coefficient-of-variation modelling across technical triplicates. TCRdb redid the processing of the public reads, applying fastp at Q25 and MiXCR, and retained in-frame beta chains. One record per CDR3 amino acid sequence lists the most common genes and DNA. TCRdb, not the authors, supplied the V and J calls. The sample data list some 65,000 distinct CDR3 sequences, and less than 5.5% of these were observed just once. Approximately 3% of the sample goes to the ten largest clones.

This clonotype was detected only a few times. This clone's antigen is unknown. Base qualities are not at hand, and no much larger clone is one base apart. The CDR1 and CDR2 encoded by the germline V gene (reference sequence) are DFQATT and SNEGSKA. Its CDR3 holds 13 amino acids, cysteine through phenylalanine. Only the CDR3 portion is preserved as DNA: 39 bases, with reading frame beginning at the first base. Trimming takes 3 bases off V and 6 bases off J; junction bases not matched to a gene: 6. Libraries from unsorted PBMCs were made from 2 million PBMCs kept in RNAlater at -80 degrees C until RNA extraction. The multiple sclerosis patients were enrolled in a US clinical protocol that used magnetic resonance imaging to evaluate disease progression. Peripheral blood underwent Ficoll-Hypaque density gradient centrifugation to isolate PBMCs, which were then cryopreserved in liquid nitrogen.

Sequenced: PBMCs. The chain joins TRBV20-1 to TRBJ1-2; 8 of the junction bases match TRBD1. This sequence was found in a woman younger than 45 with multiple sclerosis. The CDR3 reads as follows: CSASPGQGHGYTF. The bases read TGCAGTGCTAGTCCTGGACAGGGACATGGCTACACCTTC.